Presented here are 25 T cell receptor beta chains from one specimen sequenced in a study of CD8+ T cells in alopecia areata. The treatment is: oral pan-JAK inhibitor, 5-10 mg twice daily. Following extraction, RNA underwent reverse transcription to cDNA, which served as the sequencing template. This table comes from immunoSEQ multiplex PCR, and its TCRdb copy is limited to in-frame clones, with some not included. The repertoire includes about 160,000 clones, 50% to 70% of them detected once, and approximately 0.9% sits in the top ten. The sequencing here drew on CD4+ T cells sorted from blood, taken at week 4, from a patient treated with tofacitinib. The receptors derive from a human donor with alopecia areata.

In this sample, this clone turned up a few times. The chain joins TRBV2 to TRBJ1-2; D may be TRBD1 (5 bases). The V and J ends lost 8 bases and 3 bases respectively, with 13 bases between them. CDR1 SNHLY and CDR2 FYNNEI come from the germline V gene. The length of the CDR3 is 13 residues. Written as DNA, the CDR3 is TGTGCCAGCGTTGTGTCCAGGGACTATGGCTACACCTTC. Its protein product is CASVVSRDYGYTF.

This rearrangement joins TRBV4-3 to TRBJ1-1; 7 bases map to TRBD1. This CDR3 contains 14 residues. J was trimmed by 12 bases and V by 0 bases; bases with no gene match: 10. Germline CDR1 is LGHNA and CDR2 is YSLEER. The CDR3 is CASSQDSGGGRTFF. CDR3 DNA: TGCGCCAGCAGCCAAGATTCAGGGGGGGGGAGGACTTTCTTT.

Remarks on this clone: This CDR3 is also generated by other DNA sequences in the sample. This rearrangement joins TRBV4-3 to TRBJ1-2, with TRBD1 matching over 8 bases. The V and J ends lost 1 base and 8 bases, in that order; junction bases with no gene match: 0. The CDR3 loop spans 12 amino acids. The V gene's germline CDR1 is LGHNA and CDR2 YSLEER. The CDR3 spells CASSQAGGGYTF. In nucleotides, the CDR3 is TGCGCCAGCAGCCAAGCAGGGGGCGGCTACACCTTC.

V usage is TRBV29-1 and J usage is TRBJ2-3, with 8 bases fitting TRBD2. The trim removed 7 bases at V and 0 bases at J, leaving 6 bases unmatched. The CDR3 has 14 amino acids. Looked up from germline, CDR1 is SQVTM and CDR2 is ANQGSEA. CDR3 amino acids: CSAPSGGSTDTQYF. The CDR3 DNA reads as TGCAGCGCGCCAAGCGGGGGCAGCACAGATACGCAGTATTTT.

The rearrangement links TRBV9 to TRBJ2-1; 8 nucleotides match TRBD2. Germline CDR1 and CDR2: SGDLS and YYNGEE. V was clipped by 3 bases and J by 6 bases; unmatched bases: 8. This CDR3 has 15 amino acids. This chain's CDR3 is CASSAPGGLGNEQFF. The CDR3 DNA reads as TGTGCCAGCAGCGCCCCGGGAGGGCTAGGCAATGAGCAGTTCTTC.

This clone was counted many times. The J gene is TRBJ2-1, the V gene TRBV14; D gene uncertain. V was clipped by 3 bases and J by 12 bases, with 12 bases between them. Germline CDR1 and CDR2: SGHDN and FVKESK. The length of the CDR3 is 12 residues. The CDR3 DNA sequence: TGTGCCAGCAGCCACGATTCTCTCTTGCAGTTCTTC. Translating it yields CASSHDSLLQFF.

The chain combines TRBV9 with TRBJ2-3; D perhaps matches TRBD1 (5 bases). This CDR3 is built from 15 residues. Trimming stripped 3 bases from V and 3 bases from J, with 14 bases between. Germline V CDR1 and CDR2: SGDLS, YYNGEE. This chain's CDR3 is CASSEYRRGTDTQYF. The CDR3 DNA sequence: TGTGCCAGCAGCGAATATCGAAGGGGAACAGATACGCAGTATTTT.

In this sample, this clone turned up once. The CDR3 DNA reads TGTGCCTGGGAGAAGGGGACAGGGGGCTACGAGCAGTACTTC. Translation: CAWEKGTGGYEQYF. J is TRBJ2-7 and V is TRBV30; TRBD1 matches at 11 bases. The CDR3 sequence is 14 residues long. Germline V gives CDR1 GTSNPN, CDR2 SVGIG (reference sequence). The V segment lost 5 bases and the J segment 3 bases; nucleotides outside the gene matches: 6. Looking up the rest from reference TRBV30 and TRBJ2-7 gives the full variable domain: SQTIHQWPATLVQPVGSPLSLECTVEGTSNPNLYWYRQAAGRGLQLLFYSVGIGQISSEVPQNLSASRPQDRQFILSSKKLLLSDSGFYLCAWEKGTGGYEQYFGPGTRLTVT.

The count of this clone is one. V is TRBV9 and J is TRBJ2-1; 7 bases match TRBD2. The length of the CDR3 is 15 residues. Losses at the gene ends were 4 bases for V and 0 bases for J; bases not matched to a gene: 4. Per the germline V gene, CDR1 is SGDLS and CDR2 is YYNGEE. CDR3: CASSLRGDSYNEQFF. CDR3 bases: TGTGCCAGCAGCCTTCGGGGGGACTCCTACAATGAGCAGTTCTTC.

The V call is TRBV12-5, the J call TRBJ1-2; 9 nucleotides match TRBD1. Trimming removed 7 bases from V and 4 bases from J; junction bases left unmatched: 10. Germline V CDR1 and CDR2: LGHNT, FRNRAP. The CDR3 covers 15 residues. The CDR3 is CASAKDRGEFYGYTF. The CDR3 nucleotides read TGTGCTAGTGCCAAGGACAGGGGCGAGTTCTATGGCTACACCTTC.

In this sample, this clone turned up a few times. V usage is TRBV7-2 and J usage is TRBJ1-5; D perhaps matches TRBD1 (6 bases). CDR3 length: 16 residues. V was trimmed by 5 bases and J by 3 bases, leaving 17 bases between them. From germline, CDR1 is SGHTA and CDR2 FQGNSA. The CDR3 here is CASSPSGGRVNQPQHF. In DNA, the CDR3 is TGTGCCAGCAGCCCATCGGGGGGCCGAGTCAATCAGCCCCAGCATTTT.

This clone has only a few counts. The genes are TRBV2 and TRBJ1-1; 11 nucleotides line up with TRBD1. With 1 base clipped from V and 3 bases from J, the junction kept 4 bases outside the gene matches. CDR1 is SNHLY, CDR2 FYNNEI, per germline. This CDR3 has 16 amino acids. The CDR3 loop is CASSEGTGGAYTEAFF. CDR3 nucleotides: TGTGCCAGCAGTGAAGGGACAGGGGGCGCCTACACTGAAGCTTTCTTT. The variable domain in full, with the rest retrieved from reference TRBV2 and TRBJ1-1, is EPEVTQTPSHQVTQMGQEVILRCVPISNHLYFYWYRQILGQKVEFLVSFYNNEISEKSEIFDDQFSVERPDGSNFTLKIRSTKLEDSAMYFCASSEGTGGAYTEAFFGQGTRLTVV.

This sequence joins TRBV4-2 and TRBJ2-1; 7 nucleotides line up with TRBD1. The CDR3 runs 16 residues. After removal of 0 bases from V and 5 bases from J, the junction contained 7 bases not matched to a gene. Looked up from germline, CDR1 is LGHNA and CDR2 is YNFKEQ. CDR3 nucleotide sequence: TGTGCCAGCAGCCAAGACGACAGGGTCGGGGACAATGAGCAGTTCTTC. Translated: CASSQDDRVGDNEQFF.

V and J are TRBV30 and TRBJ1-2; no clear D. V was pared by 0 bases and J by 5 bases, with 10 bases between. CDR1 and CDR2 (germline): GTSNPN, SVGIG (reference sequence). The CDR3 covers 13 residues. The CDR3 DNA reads TGTGCCTGGAGTGTACAGAGACTATATGGCTACACCTTC. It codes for CAWSVQRLYGYTF.

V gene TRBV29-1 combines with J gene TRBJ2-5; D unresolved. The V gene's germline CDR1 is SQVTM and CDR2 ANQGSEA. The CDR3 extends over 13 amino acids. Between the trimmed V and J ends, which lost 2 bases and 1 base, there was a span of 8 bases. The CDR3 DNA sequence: TGCAGCGTTGAACGCCAGTCCCAAGAGACCCAGTACTTC. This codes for CSVERQSQETQYF.

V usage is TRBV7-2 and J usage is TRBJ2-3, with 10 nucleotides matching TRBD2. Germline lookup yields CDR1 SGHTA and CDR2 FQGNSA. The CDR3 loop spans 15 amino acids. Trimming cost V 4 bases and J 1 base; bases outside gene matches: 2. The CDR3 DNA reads TGTGCCAGCAGCTGGAGCGGGGGGGGCACAGATACGCAGTATTTT. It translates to CASSWSGGGTDTQYF.

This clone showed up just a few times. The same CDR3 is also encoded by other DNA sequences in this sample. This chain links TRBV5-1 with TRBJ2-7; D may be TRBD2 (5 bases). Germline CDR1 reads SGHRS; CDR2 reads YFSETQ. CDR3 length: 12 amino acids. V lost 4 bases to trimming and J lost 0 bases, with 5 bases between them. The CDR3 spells CASSRDSYEQYF. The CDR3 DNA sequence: TGCGCCAGCAGCCGGGACTCCTACGAGCAGTACTTC.

The CDR3 DNA sequence: TGCGCCAGCAGCTGGACTATTCAAGAGACCCAGTACTTC. Protein product: CASSWTIQETQYF. The chain combines TRBV5-1 with TRBJ2-5; TRBD2 is a possible D gene (6 bases). The V and J ends lost 3 bases and 2 bases respectively, with 8 bases between them. The CDR3 extends over 13 amino acids. Germline CDR1 is SGHRS and CDR2 is YFSETQ.

The CDR3 DNA is TGCGCCAGCCGTCCGACAGGTTTGAACACTGAAGCTTTCTTT. Translating gives CASRPTGLNTEAFF. V gene TRBV5-1 combines with J gene TRBJ1-1; tentative D call: TRBD1 (6 bases). The CDR3 has 14 residues. V dropped 7 bases and J dropped 0 bases, with 13 bases sitting between them. Germline V gene lookup returns CDR1 SGHRS and CDR2 YFSETQ.

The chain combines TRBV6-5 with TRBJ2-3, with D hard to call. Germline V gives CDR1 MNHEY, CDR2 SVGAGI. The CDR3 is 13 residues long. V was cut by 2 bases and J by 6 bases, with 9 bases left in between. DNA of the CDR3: TGTGCCAGCAGTTACGGGGTAGTCGATACGCAGTATTTT. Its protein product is CASSYGVVDTQYF.

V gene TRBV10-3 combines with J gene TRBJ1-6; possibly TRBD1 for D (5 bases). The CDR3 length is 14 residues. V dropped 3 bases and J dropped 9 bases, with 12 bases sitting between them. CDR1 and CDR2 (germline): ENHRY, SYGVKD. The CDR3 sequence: CAISEPGIGSPLHF. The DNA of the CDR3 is TGTGCCATCAGTGAACCAGGGATTGGTTCACCCCTCCACTTT.

The chain's CDR3 is CAWSPGGSPLHF. CDR3 nucleotides: TGTGCCTGGAGCCCTGGGGGTTCACCCCTCCACTTT. The rearrangement uses TRBV30 and TRBJ1-6, with D maybe TRBD1 (5 bases). Trimming removed 3 bases from V and 9 bases from J, with 9 bases in between. Looked up from germline, CDR1 is GTSNPN and CDR2 is SVGIG (reference sequence). The CDR3 is 12 residues long.

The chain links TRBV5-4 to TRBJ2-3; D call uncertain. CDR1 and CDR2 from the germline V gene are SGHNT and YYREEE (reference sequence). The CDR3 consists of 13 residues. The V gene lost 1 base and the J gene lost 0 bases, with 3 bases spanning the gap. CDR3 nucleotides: TGTGCCAGCAGCTTGACTAGCACAGATACGCAGTATTTT. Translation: CASSLTSTDTQYF.

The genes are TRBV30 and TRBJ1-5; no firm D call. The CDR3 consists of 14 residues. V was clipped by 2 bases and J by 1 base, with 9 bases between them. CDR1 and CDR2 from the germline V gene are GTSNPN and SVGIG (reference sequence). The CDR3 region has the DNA TGTGCCTGGAGTACAGCCAGGAGCAATCAGCCCCAGCATTTT. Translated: CAWSTARSNQPQHF. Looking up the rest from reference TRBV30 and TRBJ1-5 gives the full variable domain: SQTIHQWPATLVQPVGSPLSLECTVEGTSNPNLYWYRQAAGRGLQLLFYSVGIGQISSEVPQNLSASRPQDRQFILSSKKLLLSDSGFYLCAWSTARSNQPQHFGDGTRLSIL.

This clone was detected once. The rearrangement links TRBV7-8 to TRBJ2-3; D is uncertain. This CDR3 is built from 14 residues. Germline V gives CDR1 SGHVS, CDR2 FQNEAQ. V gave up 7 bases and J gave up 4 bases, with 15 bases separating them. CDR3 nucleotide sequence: TGTGCCAGCACCTCCAAAGTGTGGGCAGATACGCAGTATTTT. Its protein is CASTSKVWADTQYF.